Below, 30 T cell receptor beta chains from the same sample are listed, as sequenced in a study of graft-versus-host responses after intestinal transplantation. Measured with immunoSEQ multiplex PCR; TCRdb has only the in-frame clones, and not every one. The table has 100,000 or so clones, more than 85% seen once. No antigen has been identified for these receptors. The input for sequencing was unstimulated CD4+ T cells sorted from spleen or lymph node cells, taken before intestinal transplant. The receptor source for this set is a human donor who received an intestinal transplant.

In this sample, this clone turned up a few times. The V gene is TRBV19, the J gene TRBJ1-1; tentative D call: TRBD1 (6 bases). The CDR3 runs 16 residues. The germline V gene encodes CDR1 LNHDA and CDR2 SQIVND (reference sequence). Trimming took 4 bases from V and 5 from J, leaving 20 bases between them. The chain's CDR3 is CASSSGGWFMGTEAFF. The DNA of the CDR3 is TGTGCCAGTAGTAGCGGGGGCTGGTTTATGGGTACTGAAGCTTTCTTT.

J is TRBJ2-7 and V is TRBV27; 11 positions match TRBD2. There are 14 residues in the CDR3. Trimming cost V 5 bases and J 3 bases; bases outside gene matches: 3. CDR1 and CDR2 from the germline V gene are MNHEY and SMNVEV (reference sequence). CDR3 protein: CASSRLAGNYEQYF. As DNA, the CDR3 is TGTGCCAGCAGTCGACTAGCGGGAAACTACGAGCAGTACTTC.

V is TRBV5-4 and J is TRBJ2-1; 8 nucleotides line up with TRBD1. Germline V gene sequence: CDR1 SGHNT, CDR2 YYREEE (reference sequence). The CDR3 totals 15 residues. Trimming removed 5 bases from V and 3 bases from J; junction bases left unmatched: 7. DNA of the CDR3: TGTGCCAGCAGGTTACAGGGGGAGAGCTACAATGAGCAGTTCTTC. Translation: CASRLQGESYNEQFF.

This chain links TRBV4-1 with TRBJ1-2; 7 positions match TRBD1. J was trimmed by 8 bases and V by 2 bases; bases with no gene match: 5. Germline values: CDR1 MGHRA, CDR2 YSYEKL. This CDR3 has 13 amino acids. This CDR3 reads CASSQQGVGGYTF. In DNA, the CDR3 is TGCGCCAGCAGCCAACAGGGGGTAGGCGGCTACACCTTC.

V gene TRBV28 combines with J gene TRBJ2-3, with TRBD2 identical over 7 bases. Germline assignment: CDR1 MDHEN and CDR2 SYDVKM. V shed 7 bases, J shed 0 bases, and the junction held 4 bases outside the gene matches. CDR3 length equals 14 residues. The CDR3 protein is CASNQGLSTDTQYF. CDR3 in DNA: TGTGCCAGCAACCAGGGACTAAGCACAGATACGCAGTATTTT.

V gene TRBV18 combines with J gene TRBJ1-4; 11 nucleotides align to TRBD1. The V segment lost 5 bases and the J segment 7 bases; nucleotides outside the gene matches: 6. The CDR3 runs 15 residues. Germline V gene lookup returns CDR1 KGHSH and CDR2 LQKENI. The CDR3 spells CASSRTGTGGEKLFF. The CDR3 DNA reads TGTGCCAGCTCAAGGACCGGGACAGGGGGTGAAAAACTGTTTTTT.

The chain couples TRBV12-5 to TRBJ2-1; 7 bases align to TRBD2. Per germline, CDR1 LGHNT and CDR2 FRNRAP. Germline trimming cut 6 bases from V and 2 bases from J; bases unmatched to any gene: 7. The CDR3 length is 15 residues. The chain's CDR3 is CASGLEGGTYNEQFF. In DNA form, the CDR3 reads TGTGCTAGTGGCCTCGAGGGAGGGACCTACAATGAGCAGTTCTTC.

This chain connects TRBV5-6 to TRBJ2-4; 9 nucleotides agree with TRBD1. V was pared by 2 bases and J by 5 bases, with 5 bases of the junction left unmatched. The CDR3 has 15 residues. Germline values: CDR1 SGHDT, CDR2 YYEEEE. The CDR3 loop reads CASSLPGQGQNIQYF. The CDR3 nucleotides are TGTGCCAGCAGCTTACCGGGACAGGGACAAAACATTCAGTACTTC. Variable domain in full (rest from reference TRBV5-6 and TRBJ2-4): DAGVTQSPTHLIKTRGQQVTLRCSPKSGHDTVSWYQQALGQGPQFIFQYYEEEERQRGNFPDRFSGHQFPNYSSELNVNALLLGDSALYLCASSLPGQGQNIQYFGAGTRLSVL.

This chain joins TRBV4-3 and TRBJ2-3, with 11 bases that match TRBD1. This CDR3 has 13 residues. CDR1 and CDR2 (germline): LGHNA, YSLEER. Trimming removed 6 bases from V and 6 bases from J; junction bases left unmatched: 2. This chain's CDR3 is CASSGQGADTQYF. CDR3 coding DNA: TGCGCCAGCAGTGGACAGGGGGCCGATACGCAGTATTTT.

CDR3 loop: CASSSGGLSGTDTQYF. DNA for the CDR3: TGTGCCAGCAGCTCAGGGGGCCTTTCAGGCACAGATACGCAGTATTTT. The chain is built from TRBV5-4 and TRBJ2-3, with 8 bases aligning to TRBD1. The ends lost 3 bases at V and 1 base at J; junction bases unmatched: 7. Germline V CDR1 and CDR2: SGHNT, YYREEE (reference sequence). The CDR3 totals 16 residues.

V gene TRBV6-1 combines with J gene TRBJ1-2; D gene ambiguous. The V gene's germline CDR1 is MNHNS and CDR2 SASEGT. V lost 2 bases to trimming and J lost 4 bases, with 11 bases between them. The CDR3 is 14 residues long. CDR3 protein: CASSENGEVYGYTF. The DNA for the CDR3 is TGTGCCAGCAGTGAAAATGGCGAGGTCTATGGCTACACCTTC.

This chain links TRBV6-4 with TRBJ2-7; TRBD2 matches 8 bases. The V gene's germline CDR1 is MRHNA and CDR2 SNTAGT. CDR3 length equals 18 residues. With V trimmed by 0 bases and J by 1 base, 11 bases remained unmatched. The CDR3 nucleotides are TGTGCCAGCAGTGACTCGATCCCCAGCGGGAGTTCATCCTACGAGCAGTACTTC. It yields the protein CASSDSIPSGSSSYEQYF.

This sequence joins TRBV30 and TRBJ2-3; D is ambiguous. Trimming left V 2 bases short and J 0 bases short, with 6 bases between. Per germline, CDR1 GTSNPN and CDR2 SVGIG (reference sequence). The CDR3 has 13 amino acids. This chain's CDR3 is CAWSFRSTDTQYF. CDR3 in DNA: TGTGCCTGGAGTTTCCGGAGCACAGATACGCAGTATTTT.

J is TRBJ2-1 and V is TRBV30; 7 bases map to TRBD2. The V segment lost 5 bases and the J segment 4 bases; nucleotides outside the gene matches: 14. There are 16 residues in the CDR3. CDR1 and CDR2 (germline): GTSNPN, SVGIG (reference sequence). The CDR3 spells CAWEGPRGSTYNEQFF. The CDR3 nucleotides are TGTGCCTGGGAGGGCCCCCGCGGGAGTACTTACAATGAGCAGTTCTTC.

This rearrangement joins TRBV9 to TRBJ2-1; 10 bases are shared with TRBD2. This CDR3 region has 15 residues. Looked up from germline, CDR1 is SGDLS and CDR2 is YYNGEE. V lost 2 bases and J lost 6; bases outside the gene matches: 5. Written as DNA, the CDR3 is TGTGCCAGCAGCGTTCAGCGGGGGGGCGTCAATGAGCAGTTCTTC. Translated, it gives CASSVQRGGVNEQFF.

The chain couples TRBV21-1 to TRBJ2-7; TRBD2, the table's D call, lacks a check against the DNA. TRBV21-1 is noted as a pseudogene. The CDR3 runs 18 residues. The CDR3 DNA follows: TGTGCCAGCAGCAAAGTGGAAAACCGGGACTCAGGGCACTACGAGCAGTACTTC. Translating gives CASSKVENRDSGHYEQYF.

The V call is TRBV5-6, the J call TRBJ1-5; TRBD1 matches 7 bases. V shed 4 bases, J shed 4 bases, and the junction held 14 bases outside the gene matches. CDR1 and CDR2 (germline): SGHDT, YYEEEE. The CDR3 runs 17 residues. CDR3 in DNA: TGTGCCAGCAGCCCCAACCGCGGGACAGCCAAAAATCAGCCCCAGCATTTT. Protein sequence: CASSPNRGTAKNQPQHF.

The chain links TRBV7-2 to TRBJ1-1; tentative D call: TRBD1 (6 bases). Germline V CDR1 and CDR2: SGHTA, FQGNSA. The V end lost 3 bases, the J end lost 5 bases, and 13 bases lay between the germline ends. The CDR3 runs 14 residues. CDR3 nucleotide sequence: TGTGCCAGCAGCTTTAGGAGGGGGGGAACTGAAGCTTTCTTT. Translation gives CASSFRRGGTEAFF.

The genes are TRBV4-2 and TRBJ1-5; D is ambiguous. From germline, CDR1 is LGHNA and CDR2 YNFKEQ. The V and J ends lost 3 bases and 0 bases respectively, with 24 bases between them. This CDR3 spans 20 amino acids. CDR3 residues: CASSQQHSRQELRSNQPQHF. The DNA of the CDR3 is TGTGCCAGCAGCCAGCAGCACAGTAGGCAAGAATTACGTAGCAATCAGCCCCAGCATTTT.

V gene TRBV6-1 combines with J gene TRBJ2-1; D uncertain. Germline assignment: CDR1 MNHNS and CDR2 SASEGT. The CDR3 spans 14 residues. V shed 2 bases and J shed 6 bases, with 11 bases lying between them. The chain's CDR3 is CASSEFPSSNEQFF. CDR3 DNA: TGTGCCAGCAGTGAATTTCCGTCGTCCAATGAGCAGTTCTTC.

The chain recombines TRBV15 with TRBJ2-3; the match to TRBD2 covers 9 bases. The junction had 8 bases not matched to a gene; V was cut back by 5 bases and J by 2 bases. Germline V gives CDR1 LNHNV, CDR2 YYDKDF (reference sequence). This CDR3 is 16 amino acids long. CDR3 DNA: TGTGCCACCAGCCCCGAGCGGGGGGTAACCACAGATACGCAGTATTTT. Encoded protein: CATSPERGVTTDTQYF.

This clone showed up just once. This chain joins TRBV7-9 and TRBJ1-1, with TRBD1 matching 8 bases. Germline values: CDR1 SEHNR, CDR2 FQNEAQ (reference sequence). The CDR3 length is 15 residues. After removal of 1 base from V and 2 bases from J, the junction contained 3 bases not matched to a gene. CDR3 loop: CASSLEGQANTEAFF. The CDR3 DNA follows: TGTGCCAGCAGCTTAGAGGGACAGGCAAACACTGAAGCTTTCTTT.

The chain is built from TRBV4-2 and TRBJ2-3; a possible D gene is TRBD2 (7 bases). V lost 1 base to trimming and J lost 5 bases, with 10 bases between them. Germline V gene data show CDR1 as LGHNA and CDR2 as YNFKEQ. The CDR3 is made up of 14 amino acids. CDR3 loop: CASSQARGGDTQYF. In nucleotides, the CDR3 is TGTGCCAGCAGCCAAGCGAGGGGGGGAGATACGCAGTATTTT.

This sequence joins TRBV19 and TRBJ2-7; 10 bases are shared with TRBD2. Germline assignment: CDR1 LNHDA and CDR2 SQIVND (reference sequence). V lost 8 bases to trimming and J lost 4 bases; unmatched junction nucleotides: 5. This CDR3 is 13 amino acids long. The DNA for the CDR3 is TGTGCCAGTGCTGGTAGCGGGGGGTACGAGCAGTACTTC. Its translation: CASAGSGGYEQYF.

The J gene is TRBJ1-5, the V gene TRBV2; 12 bases are a match to TRBD1. From germline, CDR1 is SNHLY and CDR2 FYNNEI. CDR3 length: 16 residues. V trimming: 2 bases; J trimming: 4 bases; junction bases outside the gene matches: 3. The CDR3 loop is CASSERDRGPNQPQHF. The DNA for the CDR3 is TGTGCCAGCAGTGAACGGGACAGGGGGCCGAATCAGCCCCAGCATTTT. The full variable domain, with the rest looked up from reference TRBV2 and TRBJ1-5, is EPEVTQTPSHQVTQMGQEVILRCVPISNHLYFYWYRQILGQKVEFLVSFYNNEISEKSEIFDDQFSVERPDGSNFTLKIRSTKLEDSAMYFCASSERDRGPNQPQHFGDGTRLSIL.

The V call is TRBV5-1, the J call TRBJ2-7, with D possibly TRBD2 on 5 matching bases. V was clipped by 1 base and J by 2 bases, with 7 bases between them. CDR3 size: 13 residues. Germline lookup yields CDR1 SGHRS and CDR2 YFSETQ. The CDR3 region has the DNA TGCGCCAGCAGCTTGAGCGGCACCTACGAGCAGTACTTC. Amino acid sequence: CASSLSGTYEQYF.

CDR3 nucleotides: TGCGCCAGCAGGGGAGGTTCCTACGAGCAGTACTTC. Amino acid sequence: CASRGGSYEQYF. The chain joins TRBV5-1 to TRBJ2-7, with TRBD2 as a possible D gene (6 bases). Trimming cost V 5 bases and J 1 base, with 7 bases left between them. The CDR3 covers 12 residues. Germline values: CDR1 SGHRS, CDR2 YFSETQ.

The V call is TRBV2, the J call TRBJ1-2; 9 bases align to TRBD1. Germline-derived CDR1 and CDR2 are SNHLY and FYNNEI. CDR3 size: 14 residues. V was pared by 5 bases and J by 4 bases, with 5 bases of the junction left unmatched. In DNA form, the CDR3 reads TGTGCCAGCAGTTCAACAGGGGGCAGCTATGGCTACACCTTC. Translated: CASSSTGGSYGYTF.

The chain uses TRBV19 and TRBJ2-5, with D possibly matching TRBD1 (5 bases). Trimming pared 6 bases from V and 4 bases from J, leaving 18 bases between. Germline V lookup: CDR1 LNHDA, CDR2 SQIVND (reference sequence). There are 15 residues in the CDR3. Written as DNA, the CDR3 is TGTGCCAGTAGAGACCAGGGTAATCGGCGAGAGACCCAGTACTTC. Translating gives CASRDQGNRRETQYF.

This clone was recorded only once. This rearrangement joins TRBV27 to TRBJ1-2; 8 bases match TRBD1. CDR1 MNHEY and CDR2 SMNVEV come from the germline V gene (reference sequence). This CDR3 has 15 amino acids. V lost 2 bases to trimming and J lost 4 bases; unmatched junction nucleotides: 6. This chain's CDR3 is CASSLLGTGGYGYTF. The CDR3 DNA is TGTGCCAGCAGTTTACTCGGGACAGGTGGCTATGGCTACACCTTC.